This T cell receptor beta chain derives from a study of Graves' ophthalmopathy and Graves' hyperthyroidism. A roughly 9.7 ml volume of fresh peripheral blood provided the PBMCs. With regard to this clonotype: What it recognizes is unknown.

Scientists amplified the TCR beta CDR3 regions from RNA transcripts. Following a first-round RT-PCR that used HTBI primers, a second-round multiplex PCR was carried out. TCRdb ran MiXCR on the multiplex PCR reads and lists one entry per CDR3 protein. The repertoire holds roughly 220,000 distinct CDR3 sequences, approximately 42% seen once, with about half in the top ten. The study, taken as a whole, reports: Classification of ophthalmopathy versus stable hyperthyroidism by a 13-signature model yielded 85% to 90% sensitivity and approximately 79% specificity. In blood, most expanded thyroid clonotypes above 0.001 frequency were also detected.

The source material was peripheral blood. The receptor was derived from an adult man with Graves' ophthalmopathy.

For the CDR3, the DNA is TGTGCCAGTTCGACGGACAGGGGGTCTTCACCCCTCCACTTT. It is translated as CASSTDRGSSPLHF. The rearrangement joins TRBV2 to TRBJ1-6; 10 bases map to TRBD1. The CDR3 is 14 amino acids. The germline CDR1 and CDR2 sequences are SNHLY and FYNNEI. The ends lost 9 bases at V and 9 bases at J; junction bases unmatched: 8.